Below are 16 T cell receptor beta chains sequenced from a single sample in a study of OX40 agonist ivuxolimab in advanced cancers. Libraries were prepared by immunoSEQ multiplex PCR; TCRdb keeps only in-frame clonotypes and omits some of them. The table includes tens of thousands of clones, 85% to 90% detected once. The sequenced sample was CD4+ or CD8+ T cells sorted from blood, obtained in a trial of the OX40 agonist ivuxolimab. The source of these receptors is an adult with an advanced solid tumor such as melanoma, head and neck, liver or kidney cancer.

The chain links TRBV18 to TRBJ2-7, with D hard to call. This CDR3 has 12 residues. Trimming left V 3 bases short and J 3 bases short, with 6 bases between. CDR1 KGHSH and CDR2 LQKENI come from the germline V gene. The CDR3 DNA is TGTGCCAGCTCACCGGCCGGCTACGAGCAGTACTTC. Translation gives CASSPAGYEQYF.

This chain uses TRBV11-2 with TRBJ2-3; 7 bases align to TRBD1. Germline V gene lookup returns CDR1 SGHAT and CDR2 FQNNGV. The CDR3 totals 14 residues. With V trimmed by 5 bases and J by 6 bases, 8 bases remained unmatched. The CDR3 loop reads CASSIGTASDTQYF. CDR3 bases: TGTGCCAGCAGCATCGGGACAGCCTCGGATACGCAGTATTTT.

On this clone itself: The same CDR3 can be traced to other DNA sequences in this sample. The gene calls are TRBV5-1 and TRBJ2-5; D unclear. CDR1 SGHRS and CDR2 YFSETQ come from the germline V gene. The CDR3 contains 14 residues. V was pared by 4 bases and J by 0 bases, with 10 bases between. CDR3 sequence (DNA): TGCGCCAGCAGCCCCATCCCCGACCAAGAGACCCAGTACTTC. This codes for CASSPIPDQETQYF.

Written as DNA, the CDR3 is TGTGCCAGCAGCTTAGGCATCACAGGTGAGTCCTACGAGCAGTACTTC. Its protein is CASSLGITGESYEQYF. The chain has TRBV11-3 and TRBJ2-7; a possible D gene is TRBD1 (5 bases). This CDR3 comprises 16 residues. Germline V lookup: CDR1 SGHNT, CDR2 YENEEA. V lost 1 base to trimming and J lost 1 base, with 14 bases between them.

J is TRBJ1-1 and V is TRBV6-1; TRBD1 agrees at 7 bases. The germline V gene encodes CDR1 MNHNS and CDR2 SASEGT. The CDR3 loop spans 14 amino acids. The ends lost 7 bases at V and 0 bases at J; junction bases unmatched: 5. In DNA, the CDR3 is TGTGCCAGCACTCCGGACAGGATGAACACTGAAGCTTTCTTT. Protein: CASTPDRMNTEAFF.

The rearrangement links TRBV11-2 to TRBJ2-1; 7 positions agree with TRBD1. Germline-derived CDR1 and CDR2 are SGHAT and FQNNGV. CDR3 size: 16 residues. The V gene end was trimmed by 5 bases and the J gene end by 1 base; junction bases not matched to a gene: 8. CDR3 region: CASSPLTGSSYNEQFF. The CDR3 nucleotides are TGTGCCAGCAGCCCCTTGACAGGGTCTTCCTACAATGAGCAGTTCTTC.

V and J are TRBV2 and TRBJ2-4; no clear D. V lost 2 bases and J 4 bases, leaving 18 bases between the germline ends. The CDR3 consists of 17 residues. Germline CDR1 is SNHLY and CDR2 is FYNNEI. The CDR3 nucleotides are TGTGCCAGCAGTGAACCGATACCTTCTTCGGGTAAAAACATTCAGTACTTC. Translated: CASSEPIPSSGKNIQYF.

This chain joins TRBV29-1 and TRBJ1-4; D is ambiguous. This CDR3 region has 11 residues. V dropped 3 bases and J dropped 4 bases, with 3 bases sitting between them. The germline CDR1 and CDR2 sequences are SQVTM and ANQGSEA. The CDR3 spells CSVDDNEKLFF. For the CDR3, the DNA is TGCAGCGTTGACGATAATGAAAAACTGTTTTTT. Full variable domain (remainder filled in from reference TRBV29-1 and TRBJ1-4): SAVISQKPSRDICQRGTSLTIQCQVDSQVTMMFWYRQQPGQSLTLIATANQGSEATYESGFVIDKFPISRPNLTFSTLTVSNMSPEDSSIYLCSVDDNEKLFFGSGTQLSVL.

This clone was seen more than once but under ten times. V is TRBV18 and J is TRBJ2-5; perhaps TRBD1 as D (6 bases). CDR3 length: 13 residues. V lost 2 bases and J 5 bases, leaving 9 bases between the germline ends. Germline CDR1 reads KGHSH; CDR2 reads LQKENI. The CDR3 nucleotides are TGTGCCAGCTCACCAGGGGGCAGGGAGACCCAGTACTTC. Protein product: CASSPGGRETQYF.

This sequence joins TRBV19 and TRBJ2-7; 7 bases line up with TRBD1. CDR1 and CDR2 from the germline V gene are LNHDA and SQIVND (reference sequence). The CDR3 spans 14 residues. V was clipped by 4 bases and J by 2 bases; unmatched bases: 5. The CDR3, as DNA: TGTGCCAGTAGTACCCGACAGGGTACCTACGAGCAGTACTTC. Protein product: CASSTRQGTYEQYF.

The gene calls are TRBV28 and TRBJ1-2; the D is unclear. The V and J ends lost 7 bases and 3 bases respectively, with 12 bases between them. CDR3 size: 13 residues. The germline V gene encodes CDR1 MDHEN and CDR2 SYDVKM. In DNA, the CDR3 is TGTGCCAGCACCACCAGTTCTGACTATGGCTACACCTTC. Amino acids: CASTTSSDYGYTF.

The rearrangement joins TRBV13 to TRBJ2-2, with D possibly called TRBD1 or TRBD2 (6 bases each). This CDR3 comprises 15 residues. Germline CDR1 reads PRHDT; CDR2 reads FYEKMQ (reference sequence). The ends were cut back, 4 bases at V and 1 base at J, with 10 bases in the middle. CDR3 sequence: CASSWGAVNTGELFF. As DNA, the CDR3 is TGTGCCAGCAGCTGGGGGGCGGTGAACACCGGGGAGCTGTTTTTT.

This chain joins TRBV11-2 and TRBJ1-1; the match to TRBD1 covers 8 bases. With 1 base clipped from V and 1 base from J, the junction kept 5 bases outside the gene matches. Germline CDR1 SGHAT, CDR2 FQNNGV. The CDR3 totals 16 residues. CDR3 in amino acids: CASSLVGGQANTEAFF. The CDR3 DNA sequence: TGTGCCAGCAGCTTAGTTGGGGGACAGGCGAACACTGAAGCTTTCTTT.

The chain carries TRBV6-1 and TRBJ1-2; a weak D match, TRBD1 (6 bases). Germline CDR1 is MNHNS and CDR2 is SASEGT. V gave up 2 bases and J gave up 8 bases, with 12 bases separating them. The CDR3 is 13 amino acids. The CDR3 sequence: CASSEYGGLGYTF. As DNA, the CDR3 is TGTGCCAGCAGTGAATACGGGGGGCTCGGCTACACCTTC.

CDR3 sequence (DNA): TGTGCCAGCAGCAAAGCGGGCCTCGGGGCAGATACGCAGTATTTT. Its protein is CASSKAGLGADTQYF. The V and J genes are TRBV11-3 and TRBJ2-3; D is perhaps TRBD2 (6 bases). The CDR3 has 15 residues. Deletions cut 5 bases from V and 4 bases from J, with 16 bases between. Germline assignment: CDR1 SGHNT and CDR2 YENEEA. The variable domain in full, completed from reference TRBV11-3 and TRBJ2-3, reads EAGVVQSPRYKIIEKKQPVAFWCNPISGHNTLYWYLQNLGQGPELLIRYENEEAVDDSQLPKDRFSAERLKGVDSTLKIQPAELGDSAVYLCASSKAGLGADTQYFGPGTRLTVL.

J is TRBJ1-3 and V is TRBV5-1; 7 bases line up with TRBD1. The length of the CDR3 is 18 residues. With V trimmed by 4 bases and J by 0 bases, 13 bases remained unmatched. Germline V gene lookup returns CDR1 SGHRS and CDR2 YFSETQ. The CDR3 spells CASSADLRDSHSGNTIYF. CDR3 bases: TGCGCCAGCAGCGCTGACCTAAGGGACAGCCACTCTGGAAACACCATATATTTT. The full variable domain, its missing parts supplied by reference TRBV5-1 and TRBJ1-3, is KAGVTQTPRYLIKTRGQQVTLSCSPISGHRSVSWYQQTPGQGLQFLFEYFSETQRNKGNFPGRFSGRQFSNSRSEMNVSTLELGDSALYLCASSADLRDSHSGNTIYFGEGSWLTVV.